The entry below describes one TCR beta chain. Its antigen has not been determined. Base qualities are not provided; no much larger clone lies one nucleotide away. The sample belongs to a study of control samples from healthy donors and cancer patients (dated by TCRdb to 2018 to 2020). Between the V and J ends, shortened by 1 base and 6 bases respectively, the junction contains 7 bases. Sequences SGHRS (CDR1) and YFSETQ (CDR2) are obtained from the germline V gene. Its CDR3 holds 12 amino acids, cysteine through phenylalanine. Only the CDR3 portion is preserved as DNA: 36 bases, with reading frame beginning at the first base. The method behind the library was the immunoSEQ multiplex PCR assay. What TCRdb holds here is the immuneACCESS table cut down to in-frame rearrangements. Part of the clones is not present; checked against another copy, under half of the missing clones reflect an unresolved V gene, and the others are unexplained. The sample table records about 150,000 clones; roughly 94% of these occur just once. The leading ten clones occupy about 5.2% of the sample.

This chain joins TRBV5-1 to TRBJ1-2; the D gene is not confidently resolved. Source material: blood. The receptor comes from a man in his forties in good health. The CDR3 reads CASSLTRDGYTF. The nucleotide sequence is given as TGCGCCAGCAGCTTGACAAGGGATGGCTACACCTTC. Full variable domain (CDR3 extended with the reference TRBV5-1 and TRBJ1-2 proteins): KAGVTQTPRYLIKTRGQQVTLSCSPISGHRSVSWYQQTPGQGLQFLFEYFSETQRNKGNFPGRFSGRQFSNSRSEMNVSTLELGDSALYLCASSLTRDGYTFGSGTRLTVV.